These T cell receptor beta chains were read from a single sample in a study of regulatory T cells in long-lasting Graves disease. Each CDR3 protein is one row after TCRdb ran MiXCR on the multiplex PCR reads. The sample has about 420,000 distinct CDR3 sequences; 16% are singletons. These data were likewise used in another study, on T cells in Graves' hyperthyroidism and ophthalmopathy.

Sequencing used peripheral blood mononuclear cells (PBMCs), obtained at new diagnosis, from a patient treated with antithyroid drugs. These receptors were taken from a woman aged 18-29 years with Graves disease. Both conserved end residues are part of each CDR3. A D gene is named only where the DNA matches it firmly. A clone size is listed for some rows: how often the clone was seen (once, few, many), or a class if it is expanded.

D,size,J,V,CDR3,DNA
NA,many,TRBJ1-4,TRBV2,CASSFFPGGNEKLFF,TGTGCCAGCAGCTTCTTCCCGGGAGGGAATGAAAAACTGTTTTTT
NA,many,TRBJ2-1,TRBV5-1,CASSSRTRNNEQFF,TGCGCCAGCAGCTCCCGGACGCGAAACAATGAGCAGTTCTTC
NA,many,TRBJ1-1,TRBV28,CASTDPPREAFF,TGTGCCAGCACCGATCCTCCAAGGGAAGCTTTCTTT
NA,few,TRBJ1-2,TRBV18,CASSPEQGPNYGYTF,TGTGCCAGCTCACCGGAACAGGGTCCTAACTATGGCTACACCTTC
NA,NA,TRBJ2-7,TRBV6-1,CASSGILGGNEQYF,TGTGCCAGCAGTGGTATTTTGGGCGGAAACGAGCAGTACTTC
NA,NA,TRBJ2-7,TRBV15,CATSRDRGGVSYEQYF,TGTGCCACCAGCAGAGATCGGGGCGGGGTCTCCTACGAGCAGTACTTC
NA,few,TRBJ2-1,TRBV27,CASSPLAGRPIGEQFF,TGTGCCAGCAGTCCTCTGGCGGGTCGCCCTATCGGGGAGCAGTTCTTC
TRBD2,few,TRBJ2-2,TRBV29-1,CSVEVIGLAGAGELFF,TGCAGCGTTGAAGTTATTGGACTAGCGGGAGCCGGGGAGCTGTTTTTT
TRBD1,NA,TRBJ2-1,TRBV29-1,CSVEARTGYNEQFF,TGCAGCGTTGAGGCCAGGACAGGGTACAATGAGCAGTTCTTC
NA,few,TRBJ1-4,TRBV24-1,CTTRGDNEKLFF,TGTACCACCCGCGGAGATAATGAAAAACTGTTTTTT
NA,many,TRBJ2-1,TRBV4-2,CASSKGGLEEQFF,TGTGCCAGCAGCAAAGGGGGGCTCGAAGAGCAGTTCTTC
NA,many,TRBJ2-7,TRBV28,CASSEVGGSYEQYF,TGTGCCAGCAGTGAGGTTGGGGGGAGCTACGAGCAGTACTTC
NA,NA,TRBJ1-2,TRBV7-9,CASSATARRGYTF,TGTGCCAGCAGCGCGACAGCTCGGCGGGGCTACACCTTC
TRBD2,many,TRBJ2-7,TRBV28,CASSTRRGSYEQYF,TGTGCCAGCAGTACTCGGCGGGGGTCCTACGAGCAGTACTTC
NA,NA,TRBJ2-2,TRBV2,CASGGTEYTGELFF,TGTGCCAGCGGTGGGACCGAATACACCGGGGAGCTGTTTTTT
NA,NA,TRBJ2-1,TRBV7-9,CASSFDLLQQFF,TGTGCCAGCAGCTTCGACCTATTACAGCAGTTCTTC
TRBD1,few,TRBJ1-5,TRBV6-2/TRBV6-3,CASSYTGTVWHF,TGTGCCAGCAGTTACACCGGGACAGTATGGCATTTT
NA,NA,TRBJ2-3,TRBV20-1,CSARSGYGVDTQYF,TGCAGTGCTAGGAGCGGGTACGGCGTAGATACGCAGTATTTT
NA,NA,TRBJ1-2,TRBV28,CASSFQVHDGYTF,TGTGCCAGCAGTTTTCAAGTACACGATGGCTACACCTTC
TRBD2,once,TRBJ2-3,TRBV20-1,CSARRLAGAADTQYF,TGCAGTGCTAGAAGGCTAGCGGGAGCGGCAGATACGCAGTATTTT
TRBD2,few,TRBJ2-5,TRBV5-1,CASSLATSGDQETQYF,TGCGCCAGCAGCTTGGCGACTAGCGGGGACCAAGAGACCCAGTACTTC
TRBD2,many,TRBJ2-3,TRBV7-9,CASIGTSGRSDTQYF,TGTGCCAGCATCGGGACTAGCGGGAGATCAGATACGCAGTATTTT
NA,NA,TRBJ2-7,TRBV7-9,CASSLVGLGWESYEQYF,TGTGCCAGCAGCTTAGTGGGTCTCGGGTGGGAGTCCTACGAGCAGTACTTC